The 27 T cell receptor beta chains listed next were all sequenced from one sample in a study of T-cell reconstitution after alpha-beta-depleted transplantation in children. The authors prepared the TCRbeta library with unique molecular identifiers. TCRdb reprocessed the PCR reads via MiXCR and lists one record per CDR3 protein. The sample carries about 580,000 distinct CDR3 sequences, 25% to 30% recorded once. This specimen consisted of PBMCs, obtained before TCRalphabeta/CD19-depleted stem cell transplant. The receptors derive from a boy under two years old with Wiskott-Aldrich syndrome, due to receive a stem cell transplant.

CDR3 amino acids: CASSMGVGYTF. As DNA, the CDR3 is TGTGCCAGCAGTATGGGGGTTGGCTACACCTTC. The gene calls are TRBV28 and TRBJ1-2, with D maybe TRBD1 (5 bases). Germline V gives CDR1 MDHEN, CDR2 SYDVKM. V shed 5 bases and J shed 7 bases, with 8 bases lying between them. The CDR3 has 11 residues.

J is TRBJ2-7 and V is TRBV5-5; D might be TRBD1 or TRBD2, each matching 5 bases. From germline, CDR1 is SGHKS and CDR2 YYEKEE (reference sequence). V shed 0 bases and J shed 2 bases, with 6 bases lying between them. The CDR3 has 13 amino acids. Here the CDR3 DNA reads TGTGCCAGCAGCTTGGGGGACGCCTACGAGCAGTACTTC. Amino acid sequence: CASSLGDAYEQYF. Variable domain in full (rest from reference TRBV5-5 and TRBJ2-7): DAGVTQSPTHLIKTRGQQVTLRCSPISGHKSVSWYQQVLGQGPQFIFQYYEKEERGRGNFPDRFSARQFPNYSSELNVNALLLGDSALYLCASSLGDAYEQYFGPGTRLTVT.

This chain connects TRBV5-4 to TRBJ2-3, with 15 nucleotides matching TRBD2. Per the germline V gene, CDR1 is SGHNT and CDR2 is YYREEE (reference sequence). The CDR3 length is 21 residues. V trimming: 2 bases; J trimming: 1 base; junction bases outside the gene matches: 14. In DNA form, the CDR3 reads TGTGCCAGCAGCTTACCAGGCCTAAGGACTAGCGGGAGGGCCGGCACAGATACGCAGTATTTT. Amino acids: CASSLPGLRTSGRAGTDTQYF.

This clonotype was detected only a few times. The chain has TRBV5-1 and TRBJ2-7, with TRBD1 as a possible D gene (6 bases). This CDR3 is built from 13 residues. V lost 7 bases, J lost 2 bases, and 13 bases lay in between. Germline CDR1 SGHRS, CDR2 YFSETQ. The CDR3 loop reads CASGRTAAYEQYF. The CDR3 nucleotides read TGCGCCAGCGGACGGACAGCGGCCTACGAGCAGTACTTC. Together with reference TRBV5-1 and TRBJ2-7, the CDR3 gives the full variable domain: KAGVTQTPRYLIKTRGQQVTLSCSPISGHRSVSWYQQTPGQGLQFLFEYFSETQRNKGNFPGRFSGRQFSNSRSEMNVSTLELGDSALYLCASGRTAAYEQYFGPGTRLTVT.

This sequence joins TRBV15 and TRBJ2-3, with 8 bases fitting TRBD2. Per the germline V gene, CDR1 is LNHNV and CDR2 is YYDKDF (reference sequence). The CDR3 is made up of 17 amino acids. Losses at the gene ends were 0 bases for V and 6 bases for J; bases not matched to a gene: 11. The CDR3, as DNA: TGTGCCACCAGCAGAGATGCGGGCGGGAGGATAGGGGATACGCAGTATTTT. This gives the protein CATSRDAGGRIGDTQYF.

This clonotype turned up a few times. The rearrangement joins TRBV30 to TRBJ2-2, with 7 bases lining up with TRBD2. The CDR3 runs to 15 residues. Germline V gene lookup returns CDR1 GTSNPN and CDR2 SVGIG (reference sequence). J lost 3 bases, V lost 4 bases, and 8 bases had no gene match. The CDR3 loop reads CAWTNGRKYTGELFF. CDR3 nucleotide sequence: TGTGCCTGGACGAACGGGAGGAAGTACACCGGGGAGCTGTTTTTT. Full variable domain (outside the CDR3, taken from reference TRBV30 and TRBJ2-2): SQTIHQWPATLVQPVGSPLSLECTVEGTSNPNLYWYRQAAGRGLQLLFYSVGIGQISSEVPQNLSASRPQDRQFILSSKKLLLSDSGFYLCAWTNGRKYTGELFFGEGSRLTVL.

A single count supports this clonotype. J is TRBJ2-2 and V is TRBV20-1; no clear D gene. Trimming took 0 bases from V and 4 from J, leaving 6 bases between them. The CDR3 contains 13 residues. Germline V CDR1 and CDR2: DFQATT, SNEGSKA (reference sequence). The CDR3 nucleotides are TGCAGTGCTAGAGAATCGGGCACCGGGGAGCTGTTTTTT. It encodes CSARESGTGELFF.

This clonotype was observed a few times. This chain links TRBV24-1 with TRBJ2-5, with D possibly matching TRBD2 (5 bases). The CDR3 length is 17 residues. Trimming took off 0 bases at V and 5 bases at J, with 18 bases between the two ends. From germline, CDR1 is KGHDR and CDR2 SFDVKD. The CDR3 is CATSDLTPGVQWETQYF. The CDR3 DNA follows: TGTGCCACCAGTGATTTGACCCCCGGGGTACAGTGGGAGACCCAGTACTTC.

This chain uses TRBV12-3 or TRBV12-4 with TRBJ2-3; D is possibly TRBD2 (6 bases). Trimming shortened V by 8 bases and J by 2 bases, and 20 bases separated the two germline ends. The CDR3 contains 16 residues. The DNA for the CDR3 is TGTGCCAGCGCCCTGAGGGGTGCGGGAACCACAGATACGCAGTATTTT. Translating gives CASALRGAGTTDTQYF.

This sequence joins TRBV5-1 and TRBJ1-1; no firm D call. CDR3 length: 13 amino acids. CDR1 is SGHRS and CDR2 is YFSETQ in the germline V gene. V was shortened by 3 bases and J by 1 base, with 7 bases between the two germline ends. This CDR3 reads CASSSQRNTEAFF. The CDR3, as DNA: TGCGCCAGCAGCTCACAGAGGAACACTGAAGCTTTCTTT. Drawing the rest from reference TRBV5-1 and TRBJ1-1, the complete variable domain is KAGVTQTPRYLIKTRGQQVTLSCSPISGHRSVSWYQQTPGQGLQFLFEYFSETQRNKGNFPGRFSGRQFSNSRSEMNVSTLELGDSALYLCASSSQRNTEAFFGQGTRLTVV.

The chain joins TRBV3-1 to TRBJ2-5; TRBD2 aligns across 12 bases. CDR3 length: 16 amino acids. Per the germline V gene, CDR1 is LGHDT and CDR2 is YNNKEL (reference sequence). The J segment lost 9 bases and the V segment lost 0 bases, leaving 8 bases of the junction unmatched. The CDR3 sequence is CASSQDLTSGRVSQYF. The CDR3 bases are TGTGCCAGCAGCCAAGATCTGACTAGCGGGAGAGTCTCCCAGTACTTC.

The chain employs TRBV4-1 and TRBJ2-7, with 7 bases fitting TRBD1. The V segment lost 0 bases and the J segment 3 bases; nucleotides outside the gene matches: 8. Germline lookup yields CDR1 MGHRA and CDR2 YSYEKL. The CDR3 has 16 residues. Written as DNA, the CDR3 is TGCGCCAGCAGCCAAGATAACGCAGGGGGAAGCTACGAGCAGTACTTC. It is translated as CASSQDNAGGSYEQYF.

V is TRBV5-1 and J is TRBJ2-2, with 11 bases matching TRBD2. Trimming at V came to 4 bases and at J to 5 bases, leaving 7 bases not matched to a gene. Per germline, CDR1 SGHRS and CDR2 YFSETQ. The CDR3 contains 16 residues. This CDR3 reads CASSLLAGVMTGELFF. The CDR3 DNA follows: TGCGCCAGCAGCCTACTAGCGGGAGTGATGACCGGGGAGCTGTTTTTT.

The chain uses TRBV7-9 and TRBJ2-3; D remains unclear. The CDR3 is made up of 14 amino acids. Germline-derived CDR1 and CDR2 are SEHNR and FQNEAQ (reference sequence). Trimming took off 1 base at V and 2 bases at J, with 7 bases between the two ends. Here the CDR3 reads CASSLGTYTDTQYF. CDR3 in DNA: TGTGCCAGCAGCTTAGGCACCTACACAGATACGCAGTATTTT.

This clonotype was recorded at least ten times. The rearrangement uses TRBV5-1 and TRBJ2-1, with TRBD1 identical over 8 bases. V gave up 4 bases and J gave up 0 bases; unmatched junction bases: 3. Germline CDR1 and CDR2: SGHRS and YFSETQ. CDR3 length equals 15 residues. In nucleotides, the CDR3 is TGCGCCAGCAGCGGTGGACAGGGCTCCTACAATGAGCAGTTCTTC. Protein sequence: CASSGGQGSYNEQFF. Full variable domain (outside the CDR3, taken from reference TRBV5-1 and TRBJ2-1): KAGVTQTPRYLIKTRGQQVTLSCSPISGHRSVSWYQQTPGQGLQFLFEYFSETQRNKGNFPGRFSGRQFSNSRSEMNVSTLELGDSALYLCASSGGQGSYNEQFFGPGTRLTVL.

This clonotype was seen only a few times. The rearrangement uses TRBV7-6 and TRBJ2-5; no clear D. From germline, CDR1 is SGHVS and CDR2 FNYEAQ. CDR3 length: 14 amino acids. Trimming removed 2 bases from V and 4 bases from J, with 11 bases in between. The CDR3 reads CASSLRAPGETQYF. The CDR3 DNA is TGTGCCAGCAGCTTAAGGGCCCCTGGAGAGACCCAGTACTTC.

This clonotype was picked up a small number of times. This chain joins TRBV20-1 and TRBJ2-6; D not resolved. Trimming took off 1 base at V and 2 bases at J, with 21 bases between the two ends. Germline V gives CDR1 DFQATT, CDR2 SNEGSKA (reference sequence). The CDR3 runs to 19 residues. The CDR3: CSARVLPVGQAPGANVLTF. For the CDR3, the DNA is TGCAGTGCTAGAGTCCTCCCGGTCGGCCAGGCCCCTGGGGCCAACGTCCTGACTTTC.

J is TRBJ1-1 and V is TRBV2; TRBD1 is a possible D gene (5 bases). V was clipped by 8 bases and J by 1 base, with 17 bases between them. Germline CDR1 SNHLY, CDR2 FYNNEI. This CDR3 is built from 15 residues. The CDR3 DNA sequence: TGTGCCAGCTTGGTTATCGGGACGGCGAACACTGAAGCTTTCTTT. Protein product: CASLVIGTANTEAFF.

CDR3 bases: TGCAGTGCTAGAGCCCTAACTGCACAGCTGGGGAACACTGAAGCTTTCTTT. The encoded protein is CSARALTAQLGNTEAFF. V usage is TRBV20-1 and J usage is TRBJ1-1; D remains ambiguous. Deletions cut 1 base from V and 1 base from J, with 19 bases between. CDR3 length: 17 amino acids. Germline lookup yields CDR1 DFQATT and CDR2 SNEGSKA (reference sequence).

The chain recombines TRBV6-1 with TRBJ2-2, with D unclear. The germline V and J ends were trimmed by 7 bases and 5 bases, with 17 bases remaining between them. The V gene's germline CDR1 is MNHNS and CDR2 SASEGT. The CDR3 sequence is 15 residues long. The chain's CDR3 is CASTSFGRYTGELFF. In DNA, the CDR3 is TGTGCCAGCACCAGCTTCGGGCGATATACCGGGGAGCTGTTTTTT.

The chain recombines TRBV27 with TRBJ1-2; TRBD1 matches at 7 bases. V gave up 6 bases and J gave up 1 base; unmatched junction bases: 2. Looked up from germline, CDR1 is MNHEY and CDR2 is SMNVEV (reference sequence). The CDR3 runs 13 residues. The CDR3 DNA reads TGTGCCAGCAGAGGGACAGATAACTATGGCTACACCTTC. Translating gives CASRGTDNYGYTF.

This chain connects TRBV6-1 to TRBJ1-5; D gene ambiguous. Germline-derived CDR1 and CDR2 are MNHNS and SASEGT. Deletions cut 2 bases from V and 0 bases from J, with 11 bases between. The CDR3 runs 16 residues. The CDR3 reads CASSEPGFYSNQPQHF. The CDR3 DNA follows: TGTGCCAGCAGTGAACCTGGTTTCTATAGCAATCAGCCCCAGCATTTT.

This clonotype showed up many times. The CDR3 here is CASSLTASNTGELFF. DNA for the CDR3: TGCGCCAGCAGCTTGACAGCTTCGAACACCGGGGAGCTGTTTTTT. The V gene is TRBV5-1, the J gene TRBJ2-2, with D unresolved. The CDR3 has 15 amino acids. Between the trimmed V and J ends, which lost 1 base and 0 bases, there was a span of 7 bases. Germline CDR1 and CDR2: SGHRS and YFSETQ. The full variable domain, completed using reference TRBV5-1 and TRBJ2-2, is KAGVTQTPRYLIKTRGQQVTLSCSPISGHRSVSWYQQTPGQGLQFLFEYFSETQRNKGNFPGRFSGRQFSNSRSEMNVSTLELGDSALYLCASSLTASNTGELFFGEGSRLTVL.

CDR3 coding DNA: TGTGCCAGCAGTTTAATATCCGGGAGAGCGACCGGGGAGCTGTTTTTT. It yields the protein CASSLISGRATGELFF. This chain uses TRBV12-3 or TRBV12-4 with TRBJ2-2; a weak D match, TRBD2 (6 bases). This CDR3 contains 16 residues. Between the trimmed V and J ends, which lost 2 bases and 5 bases, there was a span of 15 bases.

The chain combines TRBV6-2 or TRBV6-3 with TRBJ2-7; TRBD2 matches at 8 bases. The CDR3 has 15 residues. With V trimmed by 6 bases and J by 2 bases, 9 bases remained unmatched. Germline CDR1 is MNHEY and CDR2 is SVGEGT. The CDR3 protein is CASSHAGTRAYEQYF. CDR3 nucleotide sequence: TGTGCCAGCAGCCATGCCGGGACTAGAGCCTACGAGCAGTACTTC.

In its sample, this clonotype was seen a few times. This CDR3 reads CSVVPRTGYGYTF. CDR3 bases: TGCAGCGTCGTCCCCAGGACTGGGTATGGCTACACCTTC. The chain has TRBV29-1 and TRBJ1-2; D is uncertain. Trimming shortened V by 6 bases and J by 5 bases, and 16 bases separated the two germline ends. Germline CDR1 reads SQVTM; CDR2 reads ANQGSEA. The CDR3 has 13 amino acids.

This clonotype was seen a handful of times. The chain uses TRBV11-1 and TRBJ2-6, with TRBD1 identical over 8 bases. V shed 5 bases and J 4 bases; nucleotides not matched to a gene: 4. Germline-derived CDR1 and CDR2 are SGHAT and FQDESV (reference sequence). The CDR3 consists of 15 residues. The CDR3, as DNA: TGTGCCAGCAGCCTGACAGGGGTCGGGGCCAACGTCCTGACTTTC. This translates into CASSLTGVGANVLTF.